A single sample is the source of the 10 T cell receptor beta chains below, sequenced in a study of T-cell memory formation after mild COVID-19. TCRdb re-analysed the 5' RACE reads in MiXCR, keeping a single row per CDR3 protein. The sample lists around 450,000 distinct CDR3 sequences; 15% to 25% were seen once. Sequenced: PBMCs or a T cell subset sorted from them (not recorded which). These receptors all come from an adult woman who had mild COVID-19 (a few samples of this study predate the infection). Cell type and time point are not known.

This clonotype was recorded at least ten times. V and J are TRBV20-1 and TRBJ2-1; 9 bases agree with TRBD2. This CDR3 spans 14 amino acids. Trimming removed 8 bases from V and 7 bases from J; junction bases left unmatched: 12. Germline V gives CDR1 DFQATT, CDR2 SNEGSKA (reference sequence). CDR3 coding DNA: TGCAGTTCCAGGAGGGCGGGAGGGAGTAATGAGCAGTTCTTC. This sequence encodes CSSRRAGGSNEQFF.

The chain combines TRBV27 with TRBJ2-7; 7 nucleotides line up with TRBD2. Germline CDR1 MNHEY, CDR2 SMNVEV (reference sequence). The trim removed 4 bases at V and 0 bases at J, leaving 3 bases unmatched. CDR3 size: 14 residues. The CDR3 DNA is TGTGCCAGCAGTTCGCGGGGGTTCTCCTACGAGCAGTACTTC. Protein: CASSSRGFSYEQYF.

The rearrangement joins TRBV7-2 to TRBJ1-1; weak D call: TRBD1 (5 bases). In germline, CDR1 is SGHTA, CDR2 FQGNSA. There are 16 residues in the CDR3. Trimming took off 2 bases at V and 3 bases at J, with 16 bases between the two ends. CDR3 sequence: CASSLSGFPWDTEAFF. The CDR3 DNA reads as TGTGCCAGCAGCTTATCAGGGTTCCCATGGGACACTGAAGCTTTCTTT.

The rearrangement joins TRBV5-1 to TRBJ2-3; D unclear. Trimming pared 6 bases from V and 3 bases from J, leaving 11 bases between. CDR1 and CDR2 (germline): SGHRS, YFSETQ. There are 13 residues in the CDR3. CDR3: CASTARTTDTQYF. The CDR3 DNA is TGCGCCAGCACTGCCCGGACGACAGATACGCAGTATTTT.

This sequence joins TRBV5-1 and TRBJ1-2; 7 bases line up with TRBD1. Germline trimming cut 0 bases from V and 1 base from J; bases unmatched to any gene: 3. Germline V gene data show CDR1 as SGHRS and CDR2 as YFSETQ. The CDR3 runs to 15 residues. CDR3 in DNA: TGCGCCAGCAGCTTGGTGGGGACAGTTAACTATGGCTACACCTTC. Protein sequence: CASSLVGTVNYGYTF.

The chain recombines TRBV7-6 with TRBJ1-1; D unresolved. This CDR3 region has 14 residues. The V end was cut by 2 bases, the J end by 1 base, with 8 bases between. Looked up from germline, CDR1 is SGHVS and CDR2 is FNYEAQ. Here the CDR3 reads CASSLSEGNTEAFF. DNA of the CDR3: TGTGCCAGCAGCTTATCTGAGGGGAACACTGAAGCTTTCTTT.

This clonotype was seen a few times. V usage is TRBV12-3 or TRBV12-4 and J usage is TRBJ2-2; TRBD1 might be the D (6 bases). The CDR3 covers 16 residues. Trimming stripped 5 bases from V and 2 bases from J, with 15 bases between. The CDR3 loop is CASSEYTQGNTGELFF. Written as DNA, the CDR3 is TGTGCCAGCAGTGAATACACACAGGGTAACACCGGGGAGCTGTTTTTT.

This clonotype was seen many times. CDR3 protein: CASNYERHWTEAFF. In nucleotides, the CDR3 is TGTGCCAGCAATTATGAGCGGCATTGGACTGAAGCTTTCTTT. The rearrangement joins TRBV6-1 to TRBJ1-1; D is ambiguous. This CDR3 region has 14 residues. Germline values: CDR1 MNHNS, CDR2 SASEGT. Between the trimmed V and J ends, which lost 7 bases and 5 bases, there was a span of 17 bases.

This clonotype occurred many times. The chain combines TRBV7-9 with TRBJ1-2; D is unclear. The germline CDR1 and CDR2 sequences are SEHNR and FQNEAQ (reference sequence). CDR3 size: 12 residues. V dropped 6 bases and J dropped 2 bases, with 7 bases sitting between them. The CDR3 coding sequence is TGTGCCAGCAGTCGTGACAACTATGGCTACACCTTC. Encoded protein: CASSRDNYGYTF.

This clonotype showed up just a few times. This chain joins TRBV27 and TRBJ2-3; perhaps TRBD2 as D (6 bases). V lost 5 bases to trimming and J lost 1 base, with 16 bases between them. Germline values: CDR1 MNHEY, CDR2 SMNVEV (reference sequence). The length of the CDR3 is 16 residues. CDR3 sequence (DNA): TGTGCCAGCAGTCCCCCTAGCGTTCAGGGCACAGATACGCAGTATTTT. Translating it yields CASSPPSVQGTDTQYF.